Each of the 25 T cell receptor beta chains below was sequenced from the same sample in a study of CXCR3-negative and CXCR3-positive naive CD8 T cells. 5' RACE with UMI labels generated the TRB cDNA libraries. No DNA is given; TCRdb re-called the 5' RACE reads and lists each CDR3 protein once. The sample table sets out around 140,000 distinct CDR3 sequences. Source material: naive CXCR3- CD8+ T cells from blood. The subset: CD45RO-CCR7+CD27+CD95- naive CD8+ T cells lacking CXCR3 (TNR3-). Receptors originate from a human donor in good health. Some clones in this sample may be carry-over from other donors' samples.

The genes are TRBV4-3 and TRBJ2-3; the TCRdb call, TRBD1, lacks DNA for checking. CDR3 length: 17 amino acids. From germline, CDR1 is LGHNA and CDR2 YSLEER. The CDR3 sequence: CASSQETGKYGTDTQYF.

The rearrangement links TRBV10-3 to TRBJ2-7; TCRdb reports TRBD1, a call that lacks DNA to check it against. The CDR3 runs to 16 residues. Germline V CDR1 and CDR2: ENHRY, SYGVKD. The CDR3 spells CAISALSGTQAYEQYF.

The V gene is TRBV5-5, the J gene TRBJ2-3; TCRdb designates TRBD2, a call that cannot be tested without DNA. Per germline, CDR1 SGHKS and CDR2 YYEKEE (reference sequence). The length of the CDR3 is 16 residues. CDR3 sequence reads: CASSLEVAGYTDTQYF.

The chain has TRBV4-3 and TRBJ2-7. CDR3 length: 15 residues. Looked up from germline, CDR1 is LGHNA and CDR2 is YSLEER. The CDR3 sequence: CASSQDRRISYEQYF.

The chain has TRBV29-1 and TRBJ2-1; the TRBD2 assignment by TCRdb is unverifiable without DNA. The CDR3 has 15 amino acids. CDR1 is SQVTM and CDR2 is ANQGSEA in the germline V gene. The CDR3 region is CSVWDLAGGVNEQFF.

The chain has TRBV13 and TRBJ2-7; without DNA, the TCRdb call of TRBD2 cannot be checked. The germline V gene has CDR1 PRHDT and CDR2 FYEKMQ (reference sequence). The CDR3 spans 12 residues. This CDR3 reads CASSSTRNEQYF.

This chain joins TRBV7-8 and TRBJ2-7; the TCRdb D gene call, TRBD1, has no DNA to confirm it. Germline V gene sequence: CDR1 SGHVS, CDR2 FQNEAQ. This CDR3 region has 17 residues. This chain's CDR3 is CASSFRTGDRGPYEQYF.

The gene calls are TRBV10-2 and TRBJ1-5. CDR1 is WSHSY and CDR2 is SAAADI in the germline V gene. CDR3 length equals 12 residues. CDR3 sequence: CASSEWDQPQHF.

CDR3 in amino acids: CASSLSGSGELFF. V and J are TRBV27 and TRBJ2-2; with no DNA, the TCRdb D assignment of TRBD2 cannot be verified. The CDR3 totals 13 residues. CDR1 and CDR2 (germline): MNHEY, SMNVEV (reference sequence).

J is TRBJ1-5 and V is TRBV7-9. Germline V CDR1 and CDR2: SEHNR, FQNEAQ (reference sequence). The CDR3 loop spans 14 amino acids. CDR3: CAISLGQDNQPQHF.

This chain links TRBV28 with TRBJ2-7; TCRdb names TRBD1, which stays unverified in the absence of DNA. CDR1 is MDHEN, CDR2 SYDVKM, per germline. CDR3 length: 14 amino acids. The CDR3 reads CASSFSTGTYEQYF.

The chain has TRBV2 and TRBJ2-5; there is no DNA to check the TCRdb D call of TRBD1. CDR1 and CDR2 (germline): SNHLY, FYNNEI. This CDR3 is 17 amino acids long. CDR3 region: CASGLEPADSVGETQYF. Combining the CDR3 with reference TRBV2 and TRBJ2-5 gives the whole variable domain EPEVTQTPSHQVTQMGQEVILRCVPISNHLYFYWYRQILGQKVEFLVSFYNNEISEKSEIFDDQFSVERPDGSNFTLKIRSTKLEDSAMYFCASGLEPADSVGETQYFGPGTRLLVL.

CDR3 region: CASSNTNLLDRNYGYTF. The rearrangement uses TRBV28 and TRBJ1-2; TCRdb indicates TRBD1, and absent DNA this call remains unverified. Germline-derived CDR1 and CDR2 are MDHEN and SYDVKM. The length of the CDR3 is 17 residues.

The chain links TRBV6-9 to TRBJ1-1. Per germline, CDR1 MNHGY and CDR2 SVAAGI. The CDR3 is made up of 13 amino acids. The chain's CDR3 is CASSYQANTEAFF.

V gene TRBV12-3 or TRBV12-4 combines with J gene TRBJ2-1. The CDR3 extends over 11 amino acids. This CDR3 is CASSSSNEQFF.

The CDR3 spells CSVDDRGQTYNEQFF. The chain carries TRBV29-1 and TRBJ2-1; absent DNA, TCRdb's TRBD1 call cannot be checked. CDR3 length: 15 amino acids. CDR1 is SQVTM, CDR2 ANQGSEA, per germline.

The chain joins TRBV10-1 to TRBJ1-4. Germline CDR1 WNHNN, CDR2 SYGVQD (reference sequence). The CDR3 length is 15 residues. The CDR3 reads CASRVRHPTNGKLFF.

The V call is TRBV29-1, the J call TRBJ2-1. CDR1 is SQVTM, CDR2 ANQGSEA, per germline. The CDR3 contains 12 residues. This CDR3 is CSVVGPNNEQFF.

The J gene is TRBJ2-1, the V gene TRBV7-6; no DNA is available, so the TRBD1 call from TCRdb remains unchecked. This CDR3 spans 11 amino acids. Germline V gene lookup returns CDR1 SGHVS and CDR2 FNYEAQ. CDR3 region: CASSAGTEQFF.

The rearrangement uses TRBV29-1 and TRBJ2-3; without DNA, the TCRdb call of TRBD2 cannot be checked. Per germline, CDR1 SQVTM and CDR2 ANQGSEA. CDR3 size: 16 residues. The CDR3 spells CSVEGWTSWATDTQYF.

The V and J genes are TRBV27 and TRBJ2-5; TCRdb gives TRBD1 as the D gene, but with no DNA this cannot be confirmed. Germline CDR1 is MNHEY and CDR2 is SMNVEV (reference sequence). The length of the CDR3 is 12 residues. This CDR3 is CASSLGAETQYF.

The V gene is TRBV6-2 or TRBV6-3, the J gene TRBJ2-7; TCRdb indicates TRBD2, and absent DNA this call remains unverified. Germline V gene lookup returns CDR1 MNHEY and CDR2 SVGEGT. This CDR3 is built from 13 residues. CDR3 amino acids: CASRGTSGSEQYF.

The J gene is TRBJ2-1, the V gene TRBV12-3 or TRBV12-4; without DNA, the TCRdb call of TRBD2 cannot be checked. The CDR3 runs 16 residues. This chain's CDR3 is CASSPSLAEPYNEQFF.

The J gene is TRBJ2-1, the V gene TRBV21-1; TCRdb picks TRBD2, but there is no DNA to check that call. TRBV21-1 is assigned pseudogene status. The CDR3 sequence is 15 residues long. This CDR3 is CASSKDPSGNNEQFF.

The rearrangement links TRBV4-3 to TRBJ1-2. CDR1 and CDR2 from the germline V gene are LGHNA and YSLEER. CDR3 length: 15 amino acids. The CDR3 sequence: CASSQDEADSYGYTF.